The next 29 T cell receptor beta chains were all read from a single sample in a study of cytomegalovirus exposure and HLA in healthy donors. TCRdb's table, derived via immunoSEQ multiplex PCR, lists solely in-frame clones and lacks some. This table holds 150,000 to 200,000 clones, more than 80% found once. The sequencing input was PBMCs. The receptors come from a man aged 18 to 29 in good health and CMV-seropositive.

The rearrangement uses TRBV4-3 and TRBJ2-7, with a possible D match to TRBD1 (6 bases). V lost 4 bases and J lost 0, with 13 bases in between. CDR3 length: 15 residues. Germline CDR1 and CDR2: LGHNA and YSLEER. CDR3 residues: CASSRDRFSSYEQYF. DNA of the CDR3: TGCGCCAGCAGCCGCGACAGGTTTAGCTCCTACGAGCAGTACTTC.

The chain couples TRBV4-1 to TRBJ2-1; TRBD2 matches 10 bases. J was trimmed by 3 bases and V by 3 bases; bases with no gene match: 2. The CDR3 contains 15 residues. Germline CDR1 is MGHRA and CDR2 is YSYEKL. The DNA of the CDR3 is TGCGCCAGCAGCCATCCTAGCGGGGGCTACAATGAGCAGTTCTTC. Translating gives CASSHPSGGYNEQFF.

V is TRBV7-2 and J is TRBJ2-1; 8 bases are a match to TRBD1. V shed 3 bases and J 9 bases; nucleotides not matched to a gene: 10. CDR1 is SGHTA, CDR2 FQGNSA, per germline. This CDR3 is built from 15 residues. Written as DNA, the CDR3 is TGTGCCAGCAGCTTTCGGTCACAGGGGGGAGGTGAGCAGTTCTTC. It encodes CASSFRSQGGGEQFF.

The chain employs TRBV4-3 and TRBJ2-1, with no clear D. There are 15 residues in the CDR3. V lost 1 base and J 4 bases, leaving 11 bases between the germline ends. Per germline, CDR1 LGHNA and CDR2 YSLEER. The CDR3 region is CASSQAAPGYNEQFF. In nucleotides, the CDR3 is TGCGCCAGCAGCCAAGCGGCCCCCGGGTACAATGAGCAGTTCTTC.

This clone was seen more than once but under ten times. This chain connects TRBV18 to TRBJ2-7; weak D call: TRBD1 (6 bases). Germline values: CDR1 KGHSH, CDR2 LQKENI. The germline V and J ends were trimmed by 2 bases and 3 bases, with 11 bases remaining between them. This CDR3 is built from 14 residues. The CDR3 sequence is CASSPSGVNYEQYF. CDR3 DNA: TGTGCCAGCTCACCATCAGGGGTAAACTACGAGCAGTACTTC.

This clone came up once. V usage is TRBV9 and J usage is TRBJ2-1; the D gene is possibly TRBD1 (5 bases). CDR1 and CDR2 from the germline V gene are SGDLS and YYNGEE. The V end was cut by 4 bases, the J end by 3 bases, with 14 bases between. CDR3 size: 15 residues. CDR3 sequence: CASSPGRTRYNEQFF. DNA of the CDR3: TGTGCCAGCAGCCCAGGGCGGACGCGCTACAATGAGCAGTTCTTC.

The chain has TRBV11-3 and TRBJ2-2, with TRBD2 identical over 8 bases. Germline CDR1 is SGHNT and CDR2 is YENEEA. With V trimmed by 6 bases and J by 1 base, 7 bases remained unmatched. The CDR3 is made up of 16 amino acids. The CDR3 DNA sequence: TGTGCCAGCAGGCAAACCACTAGCGGGAACACCGGGGAGCTGTTTTTT. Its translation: CASRQTTSGNTGELFF.

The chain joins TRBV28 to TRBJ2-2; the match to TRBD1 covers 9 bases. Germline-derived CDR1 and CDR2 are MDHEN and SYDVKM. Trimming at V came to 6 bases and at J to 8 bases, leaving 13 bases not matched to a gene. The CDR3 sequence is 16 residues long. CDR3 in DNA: TGTGCCAGCAGAAATCAAGTGGGACAGGGCATAGGGGAGCTGTTTTTT. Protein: CASRNQVGQGIGELFF.

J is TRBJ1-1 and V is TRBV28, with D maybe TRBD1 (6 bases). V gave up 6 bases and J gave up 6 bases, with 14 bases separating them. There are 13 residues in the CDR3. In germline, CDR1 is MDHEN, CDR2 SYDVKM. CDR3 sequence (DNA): TGTGCCAGCAGCCAAGGGGGTTGGGCTGAAGCTTTCTTT. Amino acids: CASSQGGWAEAFF.

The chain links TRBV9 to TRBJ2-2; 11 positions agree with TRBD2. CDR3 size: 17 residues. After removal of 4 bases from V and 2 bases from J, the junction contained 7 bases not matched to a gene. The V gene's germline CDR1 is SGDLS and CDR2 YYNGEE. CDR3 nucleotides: TGTGCCAGCAGCCCGCCGACTAGCGGGAAAAACACCGGGGAGCTGTTTTTT. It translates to CASSPPTSGKNTGELFF.

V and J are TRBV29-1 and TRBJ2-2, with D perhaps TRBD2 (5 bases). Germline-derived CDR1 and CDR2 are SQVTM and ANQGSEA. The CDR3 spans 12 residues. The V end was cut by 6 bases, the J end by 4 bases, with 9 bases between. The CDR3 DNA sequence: TGCAGCGTCGGACTCTTCACCGGGGAGCTGTTTTTT. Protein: CSVGLFTGELFF.

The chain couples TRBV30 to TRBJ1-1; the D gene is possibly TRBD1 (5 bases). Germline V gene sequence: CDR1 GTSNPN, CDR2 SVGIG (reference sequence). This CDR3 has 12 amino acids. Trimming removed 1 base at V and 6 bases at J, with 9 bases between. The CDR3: CAWSGVGAEAFF. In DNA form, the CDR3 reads TGTGCCTGGAGTGGGGTAGGGGCTGAAGCTTTCTTT.

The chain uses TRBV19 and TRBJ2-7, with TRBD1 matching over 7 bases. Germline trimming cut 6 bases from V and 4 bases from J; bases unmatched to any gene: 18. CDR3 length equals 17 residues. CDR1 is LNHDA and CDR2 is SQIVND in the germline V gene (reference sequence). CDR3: CASSNAPTRGMGYEQYF. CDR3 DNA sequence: TGTGCCAGTAGCAACGCCCCCACCAGGGGGATGGGGTACGAGCAGTACTTC.

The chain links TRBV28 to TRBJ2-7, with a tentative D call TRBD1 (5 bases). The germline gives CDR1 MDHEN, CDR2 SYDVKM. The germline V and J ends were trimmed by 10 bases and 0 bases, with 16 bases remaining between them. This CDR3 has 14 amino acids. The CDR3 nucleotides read TGTGCCACCCTCATGGGGCTTTCCTCCTACGAGCAGTACTTC. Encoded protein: CATLMGLSSYEQYF.

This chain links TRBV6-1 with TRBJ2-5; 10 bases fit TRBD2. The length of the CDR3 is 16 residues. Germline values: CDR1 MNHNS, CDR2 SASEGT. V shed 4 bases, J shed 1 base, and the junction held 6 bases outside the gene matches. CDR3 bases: TGTGCCAGCAGTGGGCGACTAGCGGGCACCCAAGAGACCCAGTACTTC. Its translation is CASSGRLAGTQETQYF.

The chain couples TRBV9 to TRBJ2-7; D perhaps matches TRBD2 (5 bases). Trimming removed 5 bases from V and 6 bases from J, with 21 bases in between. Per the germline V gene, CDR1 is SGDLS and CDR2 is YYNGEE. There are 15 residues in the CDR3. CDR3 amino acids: CASSEGPSWLAEQYF. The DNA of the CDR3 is TGTGCCAGCAGTGAGGGCCCGTCCTGGTTGGCCGAGCAGTACTTC.

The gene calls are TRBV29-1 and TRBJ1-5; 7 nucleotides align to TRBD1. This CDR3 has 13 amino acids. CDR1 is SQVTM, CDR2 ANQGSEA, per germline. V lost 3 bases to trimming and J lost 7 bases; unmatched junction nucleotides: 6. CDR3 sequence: CSVDIGGGQPQHF. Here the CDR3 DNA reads TGCAGCGTTGATATAGGGGGCGGACAGCCCCAGCATTTT.

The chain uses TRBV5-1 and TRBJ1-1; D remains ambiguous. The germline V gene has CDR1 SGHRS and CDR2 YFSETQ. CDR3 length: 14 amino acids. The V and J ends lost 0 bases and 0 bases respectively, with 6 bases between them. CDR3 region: CASSLAGMNTEAFF. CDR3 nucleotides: TGCGCCAGCAGCTTGGCCGGGATGAACACTGAAGCTTTCTTT. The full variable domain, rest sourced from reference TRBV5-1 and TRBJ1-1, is KAGVTQTPRYLIKTRGQQVTLSCSPISGHRSVSWYQQTPGQGLQFLFEYFSETQRNKGNFPGRFSGRQFSNSRSEMNVSTLELGDSALYLCASSLAGMNTEAFFGQGTRLTVV.

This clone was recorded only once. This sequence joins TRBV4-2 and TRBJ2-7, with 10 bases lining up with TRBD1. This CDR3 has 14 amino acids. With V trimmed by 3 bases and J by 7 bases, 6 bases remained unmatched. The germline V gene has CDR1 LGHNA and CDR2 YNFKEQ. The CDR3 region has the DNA TGTGCCAGCAGCCACGGACAGGGGGTCGAGGAGCAGTACTTC. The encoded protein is CASSHGQGVEEQYF.

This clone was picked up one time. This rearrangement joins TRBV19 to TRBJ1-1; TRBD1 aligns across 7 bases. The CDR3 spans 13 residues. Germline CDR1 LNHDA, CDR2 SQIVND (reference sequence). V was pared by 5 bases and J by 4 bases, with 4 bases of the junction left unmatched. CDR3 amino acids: CASSGTVITEAFF. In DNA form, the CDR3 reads TGTGCCAGTAGTGGGACAGTCATCACTGAAGCTTTCTTT.

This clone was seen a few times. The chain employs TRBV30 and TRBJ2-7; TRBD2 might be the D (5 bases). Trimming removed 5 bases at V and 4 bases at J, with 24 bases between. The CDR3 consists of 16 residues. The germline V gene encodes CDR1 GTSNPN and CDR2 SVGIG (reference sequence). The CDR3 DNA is TGTGCCTGGCGTTCGGTGGAGGTGGGCGCCGGTTACGAGCAGTACTTC. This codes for CAWRSVEVGAGYEQYF.

The CDR3, as DNA: TGTGCCATCAGTGGTGAGCCCTACGAGCAGTACTTC. Translated: CAISGEPYEQYF. The chain carries TRBV10-3 and TRBJ2-7; D remains ambiguous. The CDR3 sequence is 12 residues long. Trimming shortened V by 4 bases and J by 2 bases, and 6 bases separated the two germline ends. Germline CDR1 is ENHRY and CDR2 is SYGVKD.

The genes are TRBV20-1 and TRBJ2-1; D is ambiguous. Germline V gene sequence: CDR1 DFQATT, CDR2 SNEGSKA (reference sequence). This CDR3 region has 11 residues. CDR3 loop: CSPDSWNEQFF. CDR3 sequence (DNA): TGCAGCCCCGATAGTTGGAATGAGCAGTTCTTC.

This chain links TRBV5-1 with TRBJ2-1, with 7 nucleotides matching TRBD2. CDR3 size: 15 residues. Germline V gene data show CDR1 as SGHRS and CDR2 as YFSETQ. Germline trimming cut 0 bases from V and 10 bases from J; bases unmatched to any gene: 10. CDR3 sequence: CASSLEGTTPREQFF. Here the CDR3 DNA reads TGCGCCAGCAGCTTGGAGGGGACTACCCCCCGGGAGCAGTTCTTC.

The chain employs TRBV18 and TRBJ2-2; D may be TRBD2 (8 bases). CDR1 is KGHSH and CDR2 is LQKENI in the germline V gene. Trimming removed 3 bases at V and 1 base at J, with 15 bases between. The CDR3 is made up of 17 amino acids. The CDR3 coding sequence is TGTGCCAGCTCACCGGCCGGGGGGGACAGGAACACCGGGGAGCTGTTTTTT. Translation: CASSPAGGDRNTGELFF.

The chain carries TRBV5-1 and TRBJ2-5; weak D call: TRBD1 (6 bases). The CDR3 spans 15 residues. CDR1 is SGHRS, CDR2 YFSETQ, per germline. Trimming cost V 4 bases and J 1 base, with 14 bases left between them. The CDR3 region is CASSTNTGFQETQYF. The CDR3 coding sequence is TGCGCCAGCAGCACCAACACAGGGTTCCAAGAGACCCAGTACTTC.

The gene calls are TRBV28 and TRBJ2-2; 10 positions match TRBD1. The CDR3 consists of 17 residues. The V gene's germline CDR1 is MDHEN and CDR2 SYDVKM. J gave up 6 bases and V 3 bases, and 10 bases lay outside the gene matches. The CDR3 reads CASSLPGQGQMSGELFF. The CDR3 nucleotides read TGTGCCAGCAGTTTGCCGGGACAGGGGCAAATGTCCGGGGAGCTGTTTTTT.

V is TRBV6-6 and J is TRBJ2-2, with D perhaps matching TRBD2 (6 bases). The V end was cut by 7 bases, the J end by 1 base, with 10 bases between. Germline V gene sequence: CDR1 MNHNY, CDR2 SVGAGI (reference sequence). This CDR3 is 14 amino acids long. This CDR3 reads CASIGLMNTGELFF. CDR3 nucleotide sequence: TGTGCCAGCATCGGACTAATGAACACCGGGGAGCTGTTTTTT.

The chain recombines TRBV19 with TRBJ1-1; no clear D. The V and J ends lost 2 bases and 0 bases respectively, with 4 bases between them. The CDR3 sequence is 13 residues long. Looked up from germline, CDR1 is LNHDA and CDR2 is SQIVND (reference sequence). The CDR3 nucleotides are TGTGCCAGTAGTATAACGGTGAACACTGAAGCTTTCTTT. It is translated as CASSITVNTEAFF.